The clone carrying this T cell receptor (beta chain) was observed at least ten times. This CDR3 comprises 20 residues. Trimming removed 5 bases from V and 2 bases from J; junction bases left unmatched: 17. The germline CDR1 and CDR2 sequences are SGHAT and FQNNGV. This specimen comes from a study of T cells in Graves' hyperthyroidism and ophthalmopathy. The TCR beta CDR3 regions underwent amplification using RNA transcripts as the source. With the HTBI primer set, the TCR CDR3 went through a first round of RT-PCR. MiXCR, applied by TCRdb to the multiplex PCR reads, yields one record per CDR3 protein. Of 350,000 to 400,000 distinct CDR3 sequences listed, about 20% are singletons.

This receptor was taken from a woman under 30 with Graves' hyperthyroidism. The sample comprised blood. The chain recombines TRBV11-2 with TRBJ2-5; 13 nucleotides line up with TRBD2. DNA of the CDR3: TGTGCCAGCAGCCCTCCATGGACTAGCGGGGGTCCCGGAGGGCAAGAGACCCAGTACTTC. Its protein product is CASSPPWTSGGPGGQETQYF. Combining the CDR3 with reference TRBV11-2 and TRBJ2-5 gives the whole variable domain EAGVAQSPRYKIIEKRQSVAFWCNPISGHATLYWYQQILGQGPKLLIQFQNNGVVDDSQLPKDRFSAERLKGVDSTLKIQPAKLEDSAVYLCASSPPWTSGGPGGQETQYFGPGTRLLVL.